This T cell receptor (beta chain) was sequenced during a study of cytomegalovirus exposure and HLA in healthy donors. Study information: Among roughly 180 million T cells, an earlier analysis found about 100 million unique TCR beta sequences.

13 Jbeta primers and 60 Vbeta primers were used for the PCR. Profiled with immunoSEQ multiplex PCR; TCRdb holds only in-frame clones, not every one. The sample lists approximately 98,000 clones, under 85% occurring once. As to this clone: No antigen is known for it.

The CDR3 runs to 15 residues. V lost 3 bases, J lost 5 bases, and 16 bases lay in between. CDR1 is MDHEN, CDR2 SYDVKM, per germline. Overall study findings and caveats: Many donors shared some public TCRs, even though most TCR sequences were rare.

The genes are TRBV28 and TRBJ1-1; D might be TRBD1 (6 bases). The sequence was obtained from a young man in good health and CMV-seropositive. The sequenced sample consisted of PBMCs. CDR3 DNA: TGTGCCAGCAGTTTTGGGAACTCAGGGGAGACTGAAGCTTTCTTT. Encoded protein: CASSFGNSGETEAFF.